Detailed here is one TCR beta chain. Its target is not known. V shed 8 bases and J shed 6 bases, with 14 bases lying between them. The CDR3 is 12 amino acids. The germline CDR1 and CDR2 sequences are SGHTA and FQGNSA. The sample comes from a study of PD-L1 blockade in urothelial cancer. Study details: About 90% of the 29 patients were males with bladder-origin urothelial cancer. Median T cell yield from blood was approximately 150,000. Study-wide points: Pretreatment peripheral blood TCR clonality that fell below the median predicted better survival among the patients studied.

TCRdb keeps only in-frame clones here, not all; method: immunoSEQ multiplex PCR. Of some 52,000 clones listed, 60% to 80% are singletons. Patients in the study were battling locally advanced or metastatic urothelial carcinoma. This sample comprised PBMCs, obtained around atezolizumab (anti-PD-L1) treatment. The chain uses TRBV7-2 and TRBJ2-7; D perhaps matches TRBD1 (5 bases). The receptor was isolated from a man between 70 and 80 years old with urothelial cancer. The CDR3 DNA reads TGTGCCAGCGCAACAGGCGTCAGCGAGCAGTACTTC. Protein: CASATGVSEQYF.